The clone carrying this TCR beta chain was detected only once. Its antigen remains unidentified. Repertoires were generated with immunoSEQ multiplex PCR, while TCRdb's copy carries only in-frame clones and drops some. The sample holds about 15,000 clones, about 89% seen once. The source of the sample is a study of OX40 agonist ivuxolimab in advanced cancers. Study-wide background: Prior anti-PD-1, anti-PD-L1 or anti-CTLA-4 therapy did not bar entry, and more than 35% had some. The study, taken as a whole, reports: Normalized T-cell clonal expansion was also low in a subset of nonresponders.

This CDR3 contains 13 residues. Germline V gene lookup returns CDR1 MNHEY and CDR2 SMNVEV (reference sequence). V was cut by 6 bases and J by 5 bases, with 8 bases left in between. It was autoimmune disease history or systemic immunosuppression that excluded patients. The clonotype comes from an adult with an advanced solid tumor such as melanoma, head and neck, liver or kidney cancer. The chain combines TRBV27 with TRBJ2-6; D ambiguous. The source material was CD4+ or CD8+ T cells sorted from blood, sampled in a trial of the OX40 agonist ivuxolimab. The CDR3 coding sequence is TGTGCCAGCAGCCCCAATTGGGCCAACGTCCTGACTTTC. Translation: CASSPNWANVLTF.